A selection of T cell receptor beta chains follows, all from one sample in a study of blood T cells in healthy people across ages. TCRdb re-analysed the 5' RACE reads in MiXCR, keeping a single row per CDR3 protein. The sample lists about 1.4 million distinct CDR3 sequences; approximately 63% were seen once. The sequenced material came from blood. The receptors derive from a man between 18 and 35 years old in good health. Both conserved end residues are part of each CDR3. The order of the fields is J gene, D gene, V gene, clone size, CDR3 DNA, CDR3 protein. D genes are given only for firm matches. Size values are once, few and many counts, or a class for expanded clones, and some rows have none.

J: TRBJ2-1; D: .; V: TRBV21-1; size: .; DNA: TGTGCCAGCAGCAAAGATAAGGCACTTTACAATGAGCAGTTCTTC; CDR3: CASSKDKALYNEQFF
J: TRBJ2-7; D: TRBD1; V: TRBV6-5; size: .; DNA: TGTGCCAGCAGTTATCGGGACAGGGCTACCTACGAGCAGTACTTC; CDR3: CASSYRDRATYEQYF
J: TRBJ2-6; D: TRBD1; V: TRBV12-3/TRBV12-4; size: few; DNA: TGTGCCAGCAGTCAAGGACAGGCTGGGGCCAACGTCCTGACTTTC; CDR3: CASSQGQAGANVLTF
J: TRBJ2-4; D: .; V: TRBV11-2; size: few; DNA: TGTGCCAGCAGCCATATACAAGGGGGGGGAAAAAACATTCAGTACTTC; CDR3: CASSHIQGGGKNIQYF
J: TRBJ2-7; D: TRBD2; V: TRBV12-3/TRBV12-4; size: .; DNA: TGTGCCAGCAGTTCCGCAACACGCGGGCTAGCGGGAATAAGCGAGCAGTACTTC; CDR3: CASSSATRGLAGISEQYF
J: TRBJ1-2; D: TRBD1; V: TRBV18; size: .; DNA: TGTGCCAGCACACGACAGGGGGCGGACTATGGCTACACCTTC; CDR3: CASTRQGADYGYTF
J: TRBJ2-7; D: .; V: TRBV29-1; size: few; DNA: TGCAGCGCCCTATCAGGGGGGGTAACCGGATACGAGCAGTACTTC; CDR3: CSALSGGVTGYEQYF
J: TRBJ2-5; D: .; V: TRBV24-1; size: few; DNA: TGTGCCACCAGTGAGCCCCCATCTCCAGGGTCGGTTCAAGAGACCCAGTACTTC; CDR3: CATSEPPSPGSVQETQYF
J: TRBJ2-1; D: .; V: TRBV15; size: .; DNA: TGTGCCACCAGCAGCCATCGGGAATACTACAATGAGCAGTTCTTC; CDR3: CATSSHREYYNEQFF
J: TRBJ2-1; D: .; V: TRBV20-1; size: .; DNA: TGCAGTGCTAGTGGCCTAGCGCTCTACAATGGGCAGTTCTTC; CDR3: CSASGLALYNGQFF
J: TRBJ2-7; D: .; V: TRBV12-3/TRBV12-4; size: few; DNA: TGTGCCAGCAGTTTCCGGCCGGGGCAGACCTACGAGCAGTACTTC; CDR3: CASSFRPGQTYEQYF
J: TRBJ2-7; D: TRBD1; V: TRBV4-1; size: .; DNA: TGCGCCAGCAGCCATACGACAGGGTCGTATTACGAGCAGTACTTC; CDR3: CASSHTTGSYYEQYF
J: TRBJ2-1; D: .; V: TRBV12-3/TRBV12-4; size: .; DNA: TGTGCCAGCCATTCGCGAGCGGGCAGCTCCTACAATGAGCAGTTCTTC; CDR3: CASHSRAGSSYNEQFF
J: TRBJ1-4; D: .; V: TRBV7-6; size: .; DNA: TGTGCCAGCCTTCGACAGAGTGCAACTAATGAAAAACTGTTTTTT; CDR3: CASLRQSATNEKLFF
J: TRBJ2-5; D: .; V: TRBV4-3; size: once; DNA: TGCGCCAGCAGCCGAGGTGTTGGCAGTGCGTACCAAGAGACCCAGTACTTC; CDR3: CASSRGVGSAYQETQYF
J: TRBJ2-2; D: .; V: TRBV9; size: once; DNA: TGTGCCAGCAGCCTCACTCCGACCGGGGAGCTGTTTTTT; CDR3: CASSLTPTGELFF
J: TRBJ2-3; D: .; V: TRBV29-1; size: .; DNA: TGCAGCGACGTTAGGGGGGCTTTTAGCACAGATACGCAGTATTTT; CDR3: CSDVRGAFSTDTQYF
J: TRBJ2-1; D: .; V: TRBV7-9; size: .; DNA: TGTGCCAGCAGCTTAGTGGAGCTCTATGAGCGGTTCTTC; CDR3: CASSLVELYERFF
J: TRBJ1-2; D: TRBD1; V: TRBV4-1; size: .; DNA: TGCGCCAGCAGCCCAGGGGGGACAGCAATATATGGCTACACCTTC; CDR3: CASSPGGTAIYGYTF
J: TRBJ2-3; D: TRBD2; V: TRBV28; size: .; DNA: TGTGCCAGTACTAGCTCGGGGGGGCTATCTCCGCAGTATTTT; CDR3: CASTSSGGLSPQYF
J: TRBJ2-3; D: .; V: TRBV4-3; size: .; DNA: TGCGCCAGCAGCCCATTTGGGGGCGGGGGTGCTAGCACAGATACGCAGTATTTT; CDR3: CASSPFGGGGASTDTQYF
J: TRBJ2-3; D: .; V: TRBV25-1; size: .; DNA: TGTGCCAGTAGTGCTTTTGACAGCACAGATACGCAGTATTTT; CDR3: CASSAFDSTDTQYF
J: TRBJ1-6; D: .; V: TRBV4-1; size: .; DNA: TGCGCCAGCAGCCTTTCTATTATTCGGGCGAGGAATTCACCCCTCCACTTT; CDR3: CASSLSIIRARNSPLHF